This passage covers 9 T cell receptor beta chains from one sample sequenced in a study of T cell clusters in autoimmune cytopenias. TRB was amplified from around 250 ng of peripheral blood genomic DNA per sample. TRB rearrangements were amplified by touch-down multiplex PCR with mixed TRB-A/B primers. Using the multiplex PCR reads, TCRdb records one entry per CDR3 protein without DNA. In total, the table holds 4,000 to 5,000 distinct CDR3 sequences. These sequences were also reported in another study, on T cell repertoires in aging, cancer and after chemotherapy.

Source material: peripheral blood. All receptors come from a human donor with an autoimmune cytopenia or autoimmune hepatitis (not recorded which).

Judged by frequency, this clonotype is medium-sized. The V gene is TRBV27, the J gene TRBJ1-5; TCRdb designates TRBD1, a call that cannot be tested without DNA. This CDR3 contains 17 residues. Germline V CDR1 and CDR2: MNHEY, SMNVEV (reference sequence). The CDR3: CASRPEGQGVGNQPQHF.

This sequence joins TRBV5-4 and TRBJ1-2. Germline CDR1 is SGHNT and CDR2 is YYREEE (reference sequence). The length of the CDR3 is 14 residues. This CDR3 is CASSLVGANYGYTF.

The chain recombines TRBV11-3 with TRBJ1-6; the D gene TCRdb calls, TRBD1, cannot be checked with no DNA. The CDR3 covers 13 residues. Germline CDR1 is SGHNT and CDR2 is YENEEA. CDR3 loop: CASSLLQGRALHF. Full variable domain (rest looked up from reference TRBV11-3 and TRBJ1-6): EAGVVQSPRYKIIEKKQPVAFWCNPISGHNTLYWYLQNLGQGPELLIRYENEEAVDDSQLPKDRFSAERLKGVDSTLKIQPAELGDSAVYLCASSLLQGRALHFGNGTRLTVT.

This clonotype is classed as medium-sized by frequency. The CDR3 is CASSPRSAAYNEQFF. The chain joins TRBV6-5 to TRBJ2-1. This CDR3 has 15 amino acids. The germline gives CDR1 MNHEY, CDR2 SVGAGI.

The chain uses TRBV19 and TRBJ1-6; TCRdb's D call, TRBD1, is unchecked because there is no DNA. Germline CDR1 LNHDA, CDR2 SQIVND (reference sequence). CDR3 length equals 13 residues. The CDR3 sequence: CASRSRGNSPLHF.

This chain joins TRBV7-2 and TRBJ2-7; without DNA, the TCRdb call of TRBD1 cannot be checked. The CDR3 extends over 14 amino acids. Germline V gene lookup returns CDR1 SGHTA and CDR2 FQGNSA. This CDR3 is CASSPGQGHHEQYF.

The chain couples TRBV6-1 to TRBJ2-3; TCRdb proposes TRBD1, but this gene call is untestable without DNA. From germline, CDR1 is MNHNS and CDR2 SASEGT. This CDR3 region has 16 residues. The chain's CDR3 is CASRRSGGTVTDTQYF.

The rearrangement links TRBV29-1 to TRBJ1-2; TCRdb names TRBD1, which stays unverified in the absence of DNA. This CDR3 region has 16 residues. Germline V lookup: CDR1 SQVTM, CDR2 ANQGSEA. The CDR3 loop reads CSVDLGTGGTRGGYTF.

V gene TRBV6-5 combines with J gene TRBJ2-1; the TCRdb call, TRBD1, lacks DNA for checking. Germline CDR1 MNHEY, CDR2 SVGAGI. The CDR3 covers 16 residues. The CDR3 loop reads CASSKLWTRRNNEQFF.